Presented here are 4 T cell receptor beta chains from one specimen sequenced in a study of blood T cell repertoires in COVID-19. Profiling relied on immunoSEQ multiplex PCR, and the TCRdb table lists in-frame clones only, not all of them. Of 100,000 to 150,000 clones listed, 80% to 85% were seen once; the top ten hold more than 1.4%. Sequencing was performed on peripheral blood. These receptors all come from a man aged 60 to 69 with acute or convalescent COVID-19.

This clone was seen once. The CDR3 loop reads CASSIPYGFSGGRRYNEQFF. CDR3 coding DNA: TGTGCCAGTAGTATTCCGTATGGGTTTAGCGGCGGGAGGAGGTACAATGAGCAGTTCTTC. This sequence joins TRBV19 and TRBJ2-1; 8 positions match TRBD2. Per germline, CDR1 LNHDA and CDR2 SQIVND (reference sequence). This CDR3 has 20 amino acids. Trimming took 3 bases from V and 4 from J; bases not matched to a gene: 20.

V usage is TRBV10-2 and J usage is TRBJ2-7; 13 nucleotides agree with TRBD2. This CDR3 has 15 residues. Looked up from germline, CDR1 is WSHSY and CDR2 is SAAADI. The trim removed 3 bases at V and 7 bases at J, leaving 6 bases unmatched. The CDR3 here is CASSETSGRAGEQYF. Here the CDR3 DNA reads TGCGCCAGCAGTGAAACTAGCGGGAGGGCAGGGGAGCAGTACTTC.

There are a few counts of this clone. The chain combines TRBV18 with TRBJ2-7; possibly TRBD2 for D (5 bases). Per germline, CDR1 KGHSH and CDR2 LQKENI. The CDR3 is made up of 14 amino acids. V dropped 5 bases and J dropped 1 base, with 12 bases sitting between them. The CDR3 DNA is TGTGCCAGCTCAAAGGACGGAGGATCCTACGAGCAGTACTTC. This gives the protein CASSKDGGSYEQYF.

The chain recombines TRBV2 with TRBJ2-6; D possibly corresponds to TRBD1 (6 bases). The V end lost 5 bases, the J end lost 1 base, and 9 bases lay between the germline ends. CDR3 length: 15 residues. CDR1 and CDR2 from the germline V gene are SNHLY and FYNNEI. CDR3 sequence reads: CASSNRESGANVLTF. CDR3 DNA: TGTGCCAGCAGTAACAGGGAATCTGGGGCCAACGTCCTGACTTTC.